One T cell receptor beta chain is described in this entry. CDR3 size: 13 residues. Trimming pared 3 bases from V and 6 bases from J, leaving 9 bases between. Germline CDR1 is MGHRA and CDR2 is YSYEKL. This entry belongs to a study of blood T cell repertoires in COVID-19. Libraries were prepared by immunoSEQ multiplex PCR; TCRdb keeps only in-frame clonotypes and omits some of them. The sample shows tens of thousands of clones, roughly 85% of them seen only once. This clonotype was obtained from a man in his 60s with acute or convalescent COVID-19. The specimen was peripheral blood. J is TRBJ2-4 and V is TRBV4-1; D might be TRBD1 (6 bases). The CDR3 region is CASSHPDRNIQYF. The DNA of the CDR3 is TGCGCCAGCAGCCACCCGGACAGAAACATTCAGTACTTC.